Listed here are 20 T cell receptor gamma chains from one sample, sequenced in a study of gamma-delta T cells after stem cell transplantation. TCRdb fed the RT-PCR reads to CATT. The data show 3,000 to 4,000 gamma-chain clones, with around 5.1% seen just once and about 20% held by the top ten. Material: gamma-delta T cells. The source is a human donor. It is not recorded whose cells these are; they may come from a transplant donor.

This clone counts as medium-sized. The CDR3: CALWEMRKKLGKKIKVF. The CDR3 nucleotides are TGTGCCTTGTGGGAGATGCGTAAGAAGTTGGGCAAAAAAATCAAGGTATTT. J is TRGJP and V is TRGV9. Losses at the gene ends were 3 bases for V and 8 bases for J; bases not matched to a gene: 10. The CDR3 is 17 amino acids. Germline-derived CDR1 and CDR2 are GITISATS and ISYDGTV (reference sequence).

This clone counts as medium-sized. The V gene is TRGV4, the J gene TRGJ1 or TRGJ2. CDR1 EGSTGY and CDR2 YDSYTSSV come from the germline V gene. The J segment lost 2 bases and the V segment lost 0 bases, leaving 7 bases of the junction unmatched. This CDR3 has 15 residues. The chain's CDR3 is CATWDGQVDYYKKLF. In DNA, the CDR3 is TGTGCCACCTGGGATGGGCAAGTAGATTATTATAAGAAACTCTTT.

In regard to this clone: Since a much larger clone is just one base distant, this may be a read error. This sample also contains other DNA sequences that code for the same CDR3. The chain links TRGV9 to TRGJP. Germline V gives CDR1 GITISATS, CDR2 ISYDGTV (reference sequence). The CDR3 spans 16 residues. With 0 bases clipped from V and 8 bases from J, the junction kept 4 bases outside the gene matches. The CDR3 DNA is TGTGCCTTGTGGGAGGTGCGGAAGTTGGGCAAAAAAATCAAGGTATTT. It is translated as CALWEVRKLGKKIKVF.

This clone was seen a handful of times. The protein recorded in TCRdb matches a much larger clone and deviates from this DNA's translation at residue 11, suggesting a read error; the protein here is obtained by translating the DNA. The rearrangement links TRGV4 to TRGJP2. The germline gives CDR1 EGSTGY, CDR2 YDSYTSSV. The CDR3 totals 14 residues. This chain's CDR3 is CATWDRSSDWSKTF. The CDR3 region has the DNA TGTGCCACCTGGGATCGTAGTAGTGATTGGAGCAAGACGTTT.

Within the sample, this clone is medium-sized. This sequence joins TRGV2 and TRGJ1 or TRGJ2. Trimming took 0 bases from V and 12 from J; bases not matched to a gene: 11. The CDR3 runs 13 residues. Germline V CDR1 and CDR2: EGSNGY, YDSYNSKV. CDR3 DNA sequence: TGTGCCACCTGGGACGGGCCTTCTTTAACGAAACTCTTT. This translates into CATWDGPSLTKLF.

This clone was counted a few times. The chain joins TRGV9 to TRGJP. The CDR3 covers 16 residues. Germline V lookup: CDR1 GITISATS, CDR2 ISYDGTV (reference sequence). V lost 5 bases, J lost 4 bases, and 5 bases stayed unmatched. CDR3 in amino acids: CALWAIQELGKKIKVF. The CDR3 nucleotides are TGTGCCTTGTGGGCCATACAAGAGTTGGGCAAAAAAATCAAGGTATTT.

This clone was counted between two and nine times. The J gene is TRGJ1 or TRGJ2, the V gene TRGV3. CDR3 length: 15 residues. In germline, CDR1 is VTNTFY, CDR2 YDVSTARD (reference sequence). Unmatched junction bases numbered 8, after V lost 3 bases and J lost 0 bases. CDR3 DNA: TGTGCCACCTGGGACGGTCCCGGGAATTATTATAAGAAACTCTTT. Residues: CATWDGPGNYYKKLF.

Sample share makes this clone medium-sized. The DNA of the CDR3 is TGTGCCACCTGGGACGGGCCTGATTGGATCAAGACGTTT. Translating it yields CATWDGPDWIKTF. This sequence joins TRGV2 and TRGJP2. CDR3 length equals 13 residues. With V trimmed by 0 bases and J by 7 bases, 2 bases remained unmatched. Germline loops: CDR1 EGSNGY, CDR2 YDSYNSKV.

This clone showed up just a few times. The V call is TRGV2, the J call TRGJ1 or TRGJ2. Losses at the gene ends were 1 base for V and 3 bases for J; bases not matched to a gene: 15. Germline V gives CDR1 EGSNGY, CDR2 YDSYNSKV. The CDR3 extends over 17 amino acids. CDR3 protein: CATWDGTVGAFYYKKLF. DNA of the CDR3: TGTGCCACCTGGGACGGTACCGTGGGGGCCTTTTATTATAAGAAACTCTTT.

Only a few counts were recorded for this clone. The chain employs TRGV2 and TRGJ1 or TRGJ2. The length of the CDR3 is 14 residues. V shed 0 bases, J shed 4 bases, and the junction held 6 bases outside the gene matches. Germline V gene data show CDR1 as EGSNGY and CDR2 as YDSYNSKV. The CDR3 loop is CATWDGRVYYKKLF. CDR3 sequence (DNA): TGTGCCACCTGGGACGGGCGGGTCTATTATAAGAAACTCTTT.

Sample share makes this clone large (0.1 to 1%). This CDR3 is also generated by other DNA sequences in the sample. The chain uses TRGV8 and TRGJP2. V trimming: 5 bases; J trimming: 3 bases; junction bases outside the gene matches: 9. Germline CDR1 and CDR2: VENAVY and YDSYNSRV. The length of the CDR3 is 15 residues. CDR3 DNA: TGTGCCACCTGGGCGAATGGAGGTAGTGATTGGATCAAGACGTTT. It is translated as CATWANGGSDWIKTF.

By its share, this clone is medium-sized. The chain uses TRGV4 and TRGJ1 or TRGJ2. J was trimmed by 7 bases and V by 12 bases; bases with no gene match: 12. The length of the CDR3 is 11 residues. In germline, CDR1 is EGSTGY, CDR2 YDSYTSSV. CDR3 nucleotides: TGTGCCCCCCCCCGCGGCTATAAGAAACTCTTT. Amino acid sequence: CAPPRGYKKLF.

This clone is medium-sized (0.01 to 0.1%) by share. In the same sample, other DNA sequences code for this CDR3. The rearrangement joins TRGV9 to TRGJP. Trimming removed 5 bases from V and 5 bases from J; junction bases left unmatched: 6. Germline V lookup: CDR1 GITISATS, CDR2 ISYDGTV (reference sequence). The CDR3 is 16 residues long. CDR3 protein: CALWGGKELGKKIKVF. CDR3 DNA: TGTGCCTTGTGGGGTGGAAAAGAGTTGGGCAAAAAAATCAAGGTATTT.

Concerning this clone itself: Other DNA sequences from this sample encode an identical CDR3 as well. The rearrangement uses TRGV9 and TRGJ1 or TRGJ2. In germline, CDR1 is GITISATS, CDR2 ISYDGTV (reference sequence). J lost 10 bases, V lost 2 bases, and 5 bases had no gene match. CDR3 length equals 11 residues. This chain's CDR3 is CALWEARKKLF. The CDR3 DNA reads as TGTGCCTTGTGGGAGGCACGCAAGAAACTCTTT.

For this clone: A much larger clone is a single base away; this may be a read error. The sample has other DNA sequences that encode this CDR3 too. V and J are TRGV9 and TRGJP. With V trimmed by 3 bases and J by 4 bases, 3 bases remained unmatched. The CDR3 length is 16 residues. Germline V gene lookup returns CDR1 GITISATS and CDR2 ISYDGTV (reference sequence). The CDR3 coding sequence is TGTGCCTTGTGGGAGCGCCAAGAGTTGGGCAAAAAAATCAAGGTATTT. Translated: CALWERQELGKKIKVF.

This clone showed up just a few times. The translation of this DNA and the TCRdb protein of a much larger clone differ at residue 3, probably owing to a read error; the protein shown here is translated from the DNA. V gene TRGV8 combines with J gene TRGJP2. Germline CDR1 and CDR2: VENAVY and YDSYNSRV. This CDR3 is built from 17 residues. CDR3 bases: TGTGCCGCCTGGGATGGCGAACACGGAGGTAGTGATTGGATCAAGACGTTT. Amino acids: CAAWDGEHGGSDWIKTF.

This clone was seen a few times. It differs at one base from a far larger clone, so likely a read error. The sample has other DNA sequences that encode this CDR3 too. This chain links TRGV9 with TRGJP. The germline gives CDR1 GITISATS, CDR2 ISYDGTV (reference sequence). The CDR3 totals 15 residues. CDR3 DNA sequence: TGTGCCTTGTGGGAGCAAGAGTTAGGCAAAAAAATCAAGGTATTT. Amino acids: CALWEQELGKKIKVF.

This clone has more than one count but fewer than ten. The same CDR3 can be traced to other DNA sequences in this sample. The chain couples TRGV9 to TRGJP. V lost 0 bases to trimming and J lost 7 bases; unmatched junction nucleotides: 9. From germline, CDR1 is GITISATS and CDR2 ISYDGTV (reference sequence). This CDR3 region has 18 residues. In DNA form, the CDR3 reads TGTGCCTTGTGGGAGGTGCACGGTCATGAGTTGGGCAAAAAAATCAAGGTATTT. Amino acids: CALWEVHGHELGKKIKVF.

As for this clone: This may be a read error: a much more frequent sequence differs by one nucleotide. Other DNA sequences within the sample encode an identical CDR3. The genes are TRGV9 and TRGJP. Germline CDR1 GITISATS, CDR2 ISYDGTV (reference sequence). The CDR3 contains 18 residues. J gave up 11 bases and V 0 bases, and 13 bases lay outside the gene matches. The CDR3 here is CALWEVQVRELGKKIKVF. CDR3 in DNA: TGTGCCTTGTGGGAGGTGCAAGTCCGCGAGCTGGGCAAAAAAATCAAGGTATTT.

This clone is medium-sized by share. The rearrangement joins TRGV3 to TRGJ1 or TRGJ2. Germline trimming cut 5 bases from V and 10 bases from J; bases unmatched to any gene: 8. The germline V gene has CDR1 VTNTFY and CDR2 YDVSTARD (reference sequence). This CDR3 is built from 11 residues. CDR3 DNA sequence: TGTGCCACCTGGGCTCCCCAAAAGAAACTCTTT. Translated, it gives CATWAPQKKLF.